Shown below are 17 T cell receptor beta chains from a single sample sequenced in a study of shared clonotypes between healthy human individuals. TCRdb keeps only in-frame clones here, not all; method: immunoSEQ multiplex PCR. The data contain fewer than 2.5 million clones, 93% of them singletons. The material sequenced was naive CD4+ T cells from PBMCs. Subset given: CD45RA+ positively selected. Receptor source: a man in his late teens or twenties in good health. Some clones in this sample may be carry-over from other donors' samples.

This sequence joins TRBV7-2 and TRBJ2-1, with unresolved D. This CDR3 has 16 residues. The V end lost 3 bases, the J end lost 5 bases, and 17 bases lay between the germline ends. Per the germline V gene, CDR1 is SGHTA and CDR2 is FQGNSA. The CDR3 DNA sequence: TGTGCCAGCAGCTTGACCAATGGCCTGAGAAACAATGAGCAGTTCTTC. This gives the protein CASSLTNGLRNNEQFF. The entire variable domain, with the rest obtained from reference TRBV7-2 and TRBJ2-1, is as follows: GAGVSQSPSNKVTEKGKDVELRCDPISGHTALYWYRQSLGQGLEFLIYFQGNSAPDKSGLPSDRFSAERTGGSVSTLTIQRTQQEDSAVYLCASSLTNGLRNNEQFFGPGTRLTVL.

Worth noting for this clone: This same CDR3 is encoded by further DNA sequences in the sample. The CDR3: CASSGTNYGYTF. Written as DNA, the CDR3 is TGTGCCAGCAGTGGGACTAACTATGGCTACACCTTC. The chain carries TRBV2 and TRBJ1-2; D gene unclear. CDR1 is SNHLY, CDR2 FYNNEI, per germline. The CDR3 is 12 amino acids. The V end was cut by 4 bases, the J end by 0 bases, with 3 bases between. Full variable domain (rest looked up from reference TRBV2 and TRBJ1-2): EPEVTQTPSHQVTQMGQEVILRCVPISNHLYFYWYRQILGQKVEFLVSFYNNEISEKSEIFDDQFSVERPDGSNFTLKIRSTKLEDSAMYFCASSGTNYGYTFGSGTRLTVV.

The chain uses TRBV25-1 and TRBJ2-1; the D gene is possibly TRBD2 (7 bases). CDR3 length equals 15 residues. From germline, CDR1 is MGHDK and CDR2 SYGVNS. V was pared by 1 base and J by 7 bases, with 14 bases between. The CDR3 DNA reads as TGTGCCAGCAGTGAATCGTACAGGGAGGGGAATGAGCAGTTCTTC. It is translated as CASSESYREGNEQFF.

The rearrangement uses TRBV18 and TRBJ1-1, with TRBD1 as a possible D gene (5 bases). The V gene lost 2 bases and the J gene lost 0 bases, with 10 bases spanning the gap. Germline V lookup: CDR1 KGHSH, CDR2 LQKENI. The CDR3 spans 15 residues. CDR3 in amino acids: CASSPRAGLNTEAFF. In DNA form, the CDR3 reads TGTGCCAGCTCACCAAGGGCAGGGCTGAACACTGAAGCTTTCTTT.

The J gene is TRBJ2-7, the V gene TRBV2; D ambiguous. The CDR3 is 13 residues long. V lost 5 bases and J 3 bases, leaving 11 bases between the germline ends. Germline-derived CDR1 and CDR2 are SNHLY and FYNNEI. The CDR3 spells CASSKNRYYEQYF. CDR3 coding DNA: TGTGCCAGCAGTAAAAATAGGTACTACGAGCAGTACTTC.

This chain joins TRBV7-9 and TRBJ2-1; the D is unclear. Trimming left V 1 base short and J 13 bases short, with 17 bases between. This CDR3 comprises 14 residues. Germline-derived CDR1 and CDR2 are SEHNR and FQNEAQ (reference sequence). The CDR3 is CASSLVWVESPQFF. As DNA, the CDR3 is TGTGCCAGCAGCTTAGTCTGGGTGGAATCCCCTCAGTTCTTC.

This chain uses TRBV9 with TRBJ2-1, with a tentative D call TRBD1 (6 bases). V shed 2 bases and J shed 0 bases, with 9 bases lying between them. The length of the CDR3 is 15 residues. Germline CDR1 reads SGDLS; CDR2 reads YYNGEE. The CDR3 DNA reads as TGTGCCAGCAGCGTCAGGGGTCCCTCCTACAATGAGCAGTTCTTC. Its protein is CASSVRGPSYNEQFF.

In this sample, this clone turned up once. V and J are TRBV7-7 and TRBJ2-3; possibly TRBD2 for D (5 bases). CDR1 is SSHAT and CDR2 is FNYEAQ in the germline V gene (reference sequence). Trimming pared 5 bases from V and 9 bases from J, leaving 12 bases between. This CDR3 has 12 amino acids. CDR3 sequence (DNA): TGTGCCAGCAGCCCCGGGGAAGGGACGCAGTATTTT. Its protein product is CASSPGEGTQYF.

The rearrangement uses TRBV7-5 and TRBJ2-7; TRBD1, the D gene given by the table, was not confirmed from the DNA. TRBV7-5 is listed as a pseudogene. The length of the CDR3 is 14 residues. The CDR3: CVRSLGQIPKGQYF. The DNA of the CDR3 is TGTGTCAGAAGCTTGGGACAGATTCCTAAGGGGCAGTACTTC.

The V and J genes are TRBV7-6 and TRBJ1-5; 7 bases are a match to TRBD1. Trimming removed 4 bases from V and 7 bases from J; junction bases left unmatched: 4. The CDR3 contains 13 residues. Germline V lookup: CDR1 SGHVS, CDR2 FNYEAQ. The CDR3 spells CASSYNRGQPQHF. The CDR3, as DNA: TGTGCCAGCAGCTACAACAGGGGCCAGCCCCAGCATTTT.

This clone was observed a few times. CDR3 nucleotides: TGTGCCAGCAGCTTAGCATGGGGAGCTGAAGCTTTCTTT. Translating gives CASSLAWGAEAFF. The chain uses TRBV7-9 and TRBJ1-1; D remains ambiguous. V was trimmed by 0 bases and J by 6 bases, leaving 8 bases between them. Germline V CDR1 and CDR2: SEHNR, FQNEAQ (reference sequence). There are 13 residues in the CDR3.

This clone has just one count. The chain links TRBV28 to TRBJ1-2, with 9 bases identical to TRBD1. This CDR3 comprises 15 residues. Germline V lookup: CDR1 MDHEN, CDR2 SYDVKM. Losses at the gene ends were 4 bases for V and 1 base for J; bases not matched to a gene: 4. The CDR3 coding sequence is TGTGCCAGCAGTTCTCGACAGGGGGTTAACTATGGCTACACCTTC. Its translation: CASSSRQGVNYGYTF.

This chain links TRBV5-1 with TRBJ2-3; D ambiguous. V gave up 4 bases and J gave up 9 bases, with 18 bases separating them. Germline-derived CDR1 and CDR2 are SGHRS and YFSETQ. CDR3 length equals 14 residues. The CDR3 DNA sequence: TGCGCCAGCAGCCCGATTAGTGCAGGTGGGACGCAGTATTTT. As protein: CASSPISAGGTQYF. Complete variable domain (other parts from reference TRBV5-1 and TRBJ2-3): KAGVTQTPRYLIKTRGQQVTLSCSPISGHRSVSWYQQTPGQGLQFLFEYFSETQRNKGNFPGRFSGRQFSNSRSEMNVSTLELGDSALYLCASSPISAGGTQYFGPGTRLTVL.

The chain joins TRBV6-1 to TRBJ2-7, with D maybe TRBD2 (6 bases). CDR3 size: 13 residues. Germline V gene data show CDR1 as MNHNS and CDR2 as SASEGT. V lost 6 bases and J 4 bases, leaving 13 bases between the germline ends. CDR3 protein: CASRITGGYEQYF. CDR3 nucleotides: TGTGCCAGCAGGATTACCGGAGGGTACGAGCAGTACTTC.

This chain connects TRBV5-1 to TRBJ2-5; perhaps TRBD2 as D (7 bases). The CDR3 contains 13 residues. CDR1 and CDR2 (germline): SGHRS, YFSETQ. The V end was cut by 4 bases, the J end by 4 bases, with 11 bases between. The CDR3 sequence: CASSGGGGETQYF. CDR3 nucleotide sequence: TGCGCCAGCAGCGGCGGGGGCGGAGAGACCCAGTACTTC.

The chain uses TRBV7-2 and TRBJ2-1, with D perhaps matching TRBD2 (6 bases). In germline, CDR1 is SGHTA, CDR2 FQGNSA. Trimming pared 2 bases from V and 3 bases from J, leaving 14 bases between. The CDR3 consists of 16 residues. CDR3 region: CASSLSSSVLYNEQFF. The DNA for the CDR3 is TGTGCCAGCAGCTTATCTTCTAGCGTTCTCTACAATGAGCAGTTCTTC. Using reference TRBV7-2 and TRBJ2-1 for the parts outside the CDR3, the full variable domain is GAGVSQSPSNKVTEKGKDVELRCDPISGHTALYWYRQSLGQGLEFLIYFQGNSAPDKSGLPSDRFSAERTGGSVSTLTIQRTQQEDSAVYLCASSLSSSVLYNEQFFGPGTRLTVL.

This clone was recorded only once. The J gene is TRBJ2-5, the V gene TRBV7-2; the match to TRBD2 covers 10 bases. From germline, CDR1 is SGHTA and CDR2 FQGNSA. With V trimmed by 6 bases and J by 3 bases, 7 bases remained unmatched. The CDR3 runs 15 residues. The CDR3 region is CASRARLAGEETQYF. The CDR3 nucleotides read TGTGCCAGCAGGGCTCGGCTAGCGGGAGAAGAGACCCAGTACTTC.